This T cell receptor beta chain was retrieved from a study of beta chain features in type 1 diabetes. Findings and caveats of the study: A moderate, significant TCRB CDR3 shortening appeared in type 1 diabetes across four CD4+ subsets.

On this clone itself: Its antigen is not identified.

The V end lost 1 base, the J end lost 7 bases, and 12 bases lay between the germline ends. This CDR3 has 14 amino acids. Germline V lookup: CDR1 SGHTA, CDR2 FQGNSA. One heparinised blood draw, averaging about 100 mL, came from each donor. By way of CD45RO/CCR7/CD25/CD127/CD95/CD27, the CD4+ regulatory, stem cell-like memory, central memory and naive cells were sorted. Expressed TCRB transcripts got sequenced, as all isolated RNA was reverse transcribed. Each sample of naive, central memory or regulatory T cells had, on average, about 3.57 million reads. Produced via immunoSEQ multiplex PCR; TCRdb's table is partial and in-frame only. Among around 340,000 clones listed, about 20% were seen once.

This chain joins TRBV7-2 and TRBJ2-3; no reliable D call. This clonotype was sampled from a woman between 18 and 29 years old in good health. The sequencing input was naive CD4+ T cells from blood. The CDR3 DNA follows: TGTGCCAGCAGCTTAGGACTCGAGCGAAATACGCAGTATTTT. Translated: CASSLGLERNTQYF.